This T cell receptor beta chain appears in the sequencing data of a study of cytomegalovirus exposure and HLA in healthy donors. Study-level background: HLA-typed donors were the source of 80 million to 90 million unique TCRs, which an early data release held. Study-wide points: In a later analysis, HLA-associated beta chains showed higher expansion and lower generation probabilities than comparable chains.

The germline V gene encodes CDR1 SNHLY and CDR2 FYNNEI. This CDR3 is built from 15 residues. V dropped 4 bases and J dropped 0 bases, with 12 bases sitting between them. Concerning this clone: What it binds is not known.

The PCR ran on 60 Vbeta and 13 Jbeta primers. Profiled with immunoSEQ multiplex PCR; TCRdb holds only in-frame clones, not every one. This table has under 300,000 clones, about 86% appearing once. The TCR sequence derives from a woman between 55 and 75 years old in good health and CMV-seropositive. Sequencing was done on a sample of PBMCs. This chain connects TRBV2 to TRBJ1-2; a weak D match, TRBD1 (6 bases). The CDR3 sequence: CASSATGTSNYGYTF. Written as DNA, the CDR3 is TGTGCCAGCAGTGCAACCGGGACATCTAACTATGGCTACACCTTC.